This TCR beta chain emerged from a study of blood T cell repertoires in COVID-19. For the study at large: There were acute and convalescent COVID-19 samples, and they came from the United States, Italy and Spain. Sources were T cells, B-cell-depleted T cells, or PBMCs; the material itself was cDNA or gDNA.

The V gene's germline CDR1 is SGDLS and CDR2 YYNGEE. This CDR3 spans 14 amino acids. Trimming left V 0 bases short and J 0 bases short, with 6 bases between. Original analysis: Reference gene primer amplification yielded estimated nucleated cell counts. TCRdb's copy holds only in-frame clones and misses some; the assay was immunoSEQ multiplex PCR. V, J and clone size reflect that table, while D and trimming were determined from the DNA. The data hold around 77,000 clones, with about 88% observed a single time. The rearrangement joins TRBV9 to TRBJ1-2, with a possible D match to TRBD1 (6 bases). The sequencing sample was made of peripheral blood. The TCR comes from a woman older than 75 with active or convalescent COVID-19. CDR3 in amino acids: CASSVGTANYGYTF. The CDR3 DNA reads TGTGCCAGCAGCGTAGGGACAGCTAACTATGGCTACACCTTC.